This T cell receptor beta chain emerged from a study of shared clonotypes between healthy human individuals. The CDR3 spans 15 residues. From germline, CDR1 is SGHRS and CDR2 YFSETQ. Trimming removed 4 bases at V and 8 bases at J, with 18 bases between. The protocol was immunoSEQ multiplex PCR, while the TCRdb copy is restricted to in-frame clones and leaves out a portion. This table has 2,500,000 or so clones, 93% appearing once. In the case of this clone: Its antigen is unknown.

Study-level results: About 5% was the fraction of naive CD4 clonotypes found shared across a few donors.

The origin of this receptor is a man younger than 35 in good health. Some clones in this sample may be carry-over from other donors' samples. Material: naive CD4+ T cells from PBMCs. Subset defined: CD45RA+ positively selected. The rearrangement joins TRBV5-1 to TRBJ1-4, with TRBD1 as a possible D gene (5 bases). CDR3 sequence: CASSPKSGQGEKLFF. For the CDR3, the DNA is TGCGCCAGCAGCCCGAAGTCGGGGCAGGGAGAAAAACTGTTTTTT.